The entry below gives a single T cell receptor beta chain sequence along with its context. No antigen is known for it. This record comes from a study of T cells in localized non-small cell lung cancer. Study-wide results and caveats: Sequencing was restricted to one tumor region; therefore, heterogeneity remains possible. Elevated blood T cell density was associated with longer overall survival. Adjacent uninvolved lung tissue had the highest T cell clonality, exceeding tumor.

Clones were sequenced by immunoSEQ multiplex PCR, and TCRdb holds only the in-frame ones, with some missing. The data show approximately 15,000 clones, 75% to 90% seen once. The V end lost 0 bases, the J end lost 1 base, and 6 bases lay between the germline ends. CDR1 is GTSNPN and CDR2 is SVGIG in the germline V gene (reference sequence). CDR3 size: 14 residues. This specimen consisted of peripheral blood, obtained before any cancer treatment. The sequence was obtained from a female donor older than 55 with stage I squamous cell lung carcinoma. This chain connects TRBV30 to TRBJ2-2; D call uncertain. CDR3 in DNA: TGTGCCTGGAGTGTACACTTGAACACCGGGGAGCTGTTTTTT. This translates into CAWSVHLNTGELFF.